These T cell receptor beta chains were read from a single sample in a study of blood T cell repertoires in COVID-19. Here immunoSEQ multiplex PCR was the method, and the copy in TCRdb shows in-frame clones only, minus some. The data contain several thousand clones, roughly 90% of them singletons. Source material: peripheral blood. These receptors originate from a man aged 55 to 69 with acute or convalescent COVID-19. The CDR3 runs from the conserved cysteine through the conserved F or W. The D gene is left open where the match is weak. The size field is filled for only some rows; it gives once, few, many or a size class.

CDR3 protein: CASSFWGPDDEQFF
CDR3 DNA: TGTGCCAGCAGTTTCTGGGGGCCCGACGATGAGCAGTTCTTC
V gene: TRBV6-5
CDR3 length: 14
clone size: .
J gene: TRBJ2-1
D gene: .

CDR3 protein: CASSSGLPARHTQYF
CDR3 DNA: TGTGCCAGCAGCTCGGGACTCCCTGCACGGCATACGCAGTATTTT
V gene: TRBV7-6
CDR3 length: 15
clone size: .
J gene: TRBJ2-3
D gene: .

CDR3 protein: CASIRLDSNTGELFF
CDR3 DNA: TGTGCCAGCATCAGACTAGACTCGAACACCGGGGAGCTGTTTTTT
V gene: TRBV7-9
CDR3 length: 15
clone size: .
J gene: TRBJ2-2
D gene: .

CDR3 protein: CASGYGTGELFF
CDR3 DNA: TGTGCCTCCGGGTACGGGACCGGGGAGCTGTTTTTT
V gene: TRBV7-9
CDR3 length: 12
clone size: once
J gene: TRBJ2-2
D gene: .

CDR3 protein: CASSLQVSGKKVHYEQYF
CDR3 DNA: TGTGCCAGCAGCTTACAAGTTAGCGGGAAAAAGGTTCACTACGAGCAGTACTTC
V gene: TRBV7-8
CDR3 length: 18
clone size: .
J gene: TRBJ2-7
D gene: TRBD2

CDR3 protein: CASTYGTGDTEAFF
CDR3 DNA: TGTGCCAGCACCTATGGGACAGGTGACACTGAAGCTTTCTTT
V gene: TRBV3-1/TRBV3-2
CDR3 length: 14
clone size: .
J gene: TRBJ1-1
D gene: TRBD1

CDR3 protein: CASSRRGASGQPQHF
CDR3 DNA: TGTGCCAGCAGTCGGCGGGGGGCCTCGGGACAGCCCCAGCATTTT
V gene: TRBV6-2/TRBV6-3
CDR3 length: 15
clone size: few
J gene: TRBJ1-5
D gene: .

CDR3 protein: CASSPTGKRVYSNQPQHF
CDR3 DNA: TGTGCCAGCAGCCCCACCGGGAAAAGGGTTTATAGCAATCAGCCCCAGCATTTT
V gene: TRBV6-2/TRBV6-3
CDR3 length: 18
clone size: once
J gene: TRBJ1-5
D gene: .

CDR3 protein: CAISELGLFGGDTEAFF
CDR3 DNA: TGTGCCATCAGTGAGCTGGGTCTTTTCGGGGGAGACACTGAAGCTTTCTTT
V gene: TRBV10-3
CDR3 length: 17
clone size: .
J gene: TRBJ1-1
D gene: .

CDR3 protein: CASSSDRAYGYTF
CDR3 DNA: TGTGCCAGCTCCTCCGACAGGGCGTATGGCTACACCTTC
V gene: TRBV18
CDR3 length: 13
clone size: .
J gene: TRBJ1-2
D gene: TRBD1

CDR3 protein: CATSDFRTGSTGELFF
CDR3 DNA: TGTGCCACCAGTGACTTCCGGACAGGATCTACCGGGGAGCTGTTTTTT
V gene: TRBV24-1
CDR3 length: 16
clone size: .
J gene: TRBJ2-2
D gene: TRBD1

CDR3 protein: CAGRDRGSEAFF
CDR3 DNA: TGTGCCGGGAGGGACAGGGGGTCTGAAGCTTTCTTT
V gene: TRBV2
CDR3 length: 12
clone size: .
J gene: TRBJ1-1
D gene: TRBD1

CDR3 protein: CATSVAGGGINNEQFF
CDR3 DNA: TGTGCCACCAGTGTCGCTGGGGGGGGGATTAACAATGAGCAGTTCTTC
V gene: TRBV24-1
CDR3 length: 16
clone size: .
J gene: TRBJ2-1
D gene: TRBD2

CDR3 protein: CASSLGGTGFYEQYF
CDR3 DNA: TGCGCCAGCAGCTTGGGTGGGACAGGGTTCTACGAGCAGTACTTC
V gene: TRBV5-1
CDR3 length: 15
clone size: .
J gene: TRBJ2-7
D gene: TRBD1

CDR3 protein: CASSSLNPPLGAAEAFF
CDR3 DNA: TGCGCCAGCAGTTCCCTCAACCCACCACTGGGGGCAGCTGAAGCTTTCTTT
V gene: TRBV5-1
CDR3 length: 17
clone size: .
J gene: TRBJ1-1
D gene: .

CDR3 protein: CASSPGSGANVLTF
CDR3 DNA: TGTGCCAGCAGTCCGGGCTCTGGGGCCAACGTCCTGACTTTC
V gene: TRBV6-5
CDR3 length: 14
clone size: .
J gene: TRBJ2-6
D gene: .

CDR3 protein: CASSPPGQGAVIYGYTF
CDR3 DNA: TGTGCCAGCAGTCCACCGGGACAGGGCGCCGTTATCTATGGCTACACCTTC
V gene: TRBV6-2/TRBV6-3
CDR3 length: 17
clone size: few
J gene: TRBJ1-2
D gene: TRBD1

CDR3 protein: CASSPVRGIKTGELFF
CDR3 DNA: TGTGCCAGTAGTCCTGTTAGGGGGATAAAAACCGGGGAGCTGTTTTTT
V gene: TRBV19
CDR3 length: 16
clone size: once
J gene: TRBJ2-2
D gene: .

CDR3 protein: CASSRVPGTAEHSNYGYTF
CDR3 DNA: TGTGCCAGCAGCAGAGTACCTGGGACAGCCGAGCATTCTAACTATGGCTACACCTTC
V gene: TRBV13
CDR3 length: 19
clone size: .
J gene: TRBJ1-2
D gene: TRBD1

CDR3 protein: CASSSGQTSNQPQHF
CDR3 DNA: TGTGCCAGCAGCTCAGGACAGACTAGCAATCAGCCCCAGCATTTT
V gene: TRBV3-1/TRBV3-2
CDR3 length: 15
clone size: .
J gene: TRBJ1-5
D gene: .

CDR3 protein: CASSIGIGLGQYF
CDR3 DNA: TGTGCCAGTAGTATAGGGATTGGACTGGGCCAGTACTTC
V gene: TRBV19
CDR3 length: 13
clone size: .
J gene: TRBJ2-5
D gene: .

CDR3 protein: CASSRTGNTEAFF
CDR3 DNA: TGTGCCAGCAGCAGGACAGGGAACACTGAAGCTTTCTTT
V gene: TRBV5-6
CDR3 length: 13
clone size: .
J gene: TRBJ1-1
D gene: TRBD1

CDR3 protein: CASSGTGIGQPQHF
CDR3 DNA: TGTGCCAGCAGCGGTACAGGGATAGGTCAGCCCCAGCATTTT
V gene: TRBV3-1/TRBV3-2
CDR3 length: 14
clone size: .
J gene: TRBJ1-5
D gene: .

CDR3 protein: CAISESRGGLSSYEQYF
CDR3 DNA: TGTGCCATCAGTGAGTCGAGGGGGGGCTTAAGCTCCTACGAGCAGTACTTC
V gene: TRBV10-3
CDR3 length: 17
clone size: .
J gene: TRBJ2-7
D gene: .

CDR3 protein: CASSVGYSDYGYTF
CDR3 DNA: TGTGCCAGCAGCGTAGGGTACAGTGACTATGGCTACACCTTC
V gene: TRBV9
CDR3 length: 14
clone size: .
J gene: TRBJ1-2
D gene: .

CDR3 protein: CASSTDWGDGAQYF
CDR3 DNA: TGCGCCAGCAGCACGGACTGGGGTGATGGCGCGCAGTATTTT
V gene: TRBV5-1
CDR3 length: 14
clone size: once
J gene: TRBJ2-3
D gene: .

CDR3 protein: CASSRAGAEGGYTF
CDR3 DNA: TGTGCCAGCAGTCGCGCGGGGGCCGAGGGGGGCTACACCTTC
V gene: TRBV7-9
CDR3 length: 14
clone size: .
J gene: TRBJ1-2
D gene: .

CDR3 protein: CASSLWSAGGGETQYF
CDR3 DNA: TGCGCCAGCAGCTTGTGGTCTGCGGGGGGTGGAGAGACCCAGTACTTC
V gene: TRBV5-1
CDR3 length: 16
clone size: .
J gene: TRBJ2-5
D gene: TRBD2

CDR3 protein: CASSQEGPVNTEAFF
CDR3 DNA: TGCGCCAGCAGCCAAGAGGGGCCAGTGAACACTGAAGCTTTCTTT
V gene: TRBV4-1
CDR3 length: 15
clone size: .
J gene: TRBJ1-1
D gene: .

CDR3 protein: CASSQATTGGRWATEAFF
CDR3 DNA: TGCGCCAGCAGCCAAGCTACGACAGGGGGAAGATGGGCTACTGAAGCTTTCTTT
V gene: TRBV4-1
CDR3 length: 18
clone size: .
J gene: TRBJ1-1
D gene: TRBD1

CDR3 protein: CASSQHHQGAPNSPLHF
CDR3 DNA: TGTGCCAGCAGCCAACACCACCAGGGGGCACCGAATTCACCCCTCCACTTT
V gene: TRBV11-2
CDR3 length: 17
clone size: .
J gene: TRBJ1-6
D gene: TRBD1

CDR3 protein: CASSQDFWQDGGDTKGYTF
CDR3 DNA: TGCGCCAGCAGCCAAGATTTTTGGCAGGACGGCGGGGATACTAAGGGCTACACCTTC
V gene: TRBV4-3
CDR3 length: 19
clone size: .
J gene: TRBJ1-2
D gene: .